This T cell receptor beta chain was captured in a study of blood T cell repertoires in COVID-19. Whole-study context: There were acute and convalescent COVID-19 samples, and they came from the United States, Italy and Spain. The cDNA or gDNA used as material had been derived from T cells, B-cell-depleted T cells, or PBMCs.

In the authors' methods: It was from reference gene primer amplification that nucleated cell counts were estimated. Profiling relied on immunoSEQ multiplex PCR, and the TCRdb table lists in-frame clones only, not all of them. The V and J calls and clone size come from that table; D and trimming were worked out from the DNA. In the table there are about 180,000 clones, 80% to 90% of which are singletons. V dropped 6 bases and J dropped 5; count of bases not matched to a gene: 8. There are 14 residues in the CDR3. Germline V gives CDR1 LNHNV, CDR2 YYDKDF (reference sequence). Specimen: peripheral blood. This sequence originates from a man in his sixties or seventies with active or convalescent COVID-19. The chain couples TRBV15 to TRBJ2-7, with 9 nucleotides matching TRBD1. The DNA of the CDR3 is TGTGCCACCAGTGTCGTTACAGGGGGCCACGAGCAGTACTTC. Translating it yields CATSVVTGGHEQYF.